These 26 T cell receptor beta chains were all obtained from the same sample, sequenced in a study of blood T cells in healthy people across ages. Alongside a J-beta primer mix, a sample-barcoded 5' primer served in a second PCR lasting about 7 to 12 cycles. TCRdb re-called the 5' RACE reads through MiXCR, storing one row per CDR3 protein. The table shows fewer than 950,000 distinct CDR3 sequences, with roughly 50% occurring only once. The sequenced sample consisted of blood. These receptors were collected from a man older than 75 in good health.

Comments on this clonotype: Just one base apart from a much larger clone, this may be a read error. The chain links TRBV9 to TRBJ1-1, with 7 bases aligning to TRBD1. The CDR3 runs to 16 residues. Germline lookup yields CDR1 SGDLS and CDR2 YYNGEE. CDR3 nucleotides: TGTGCCAGCAGCGGTGGAGGGGGCAGGGGGAACACTGAAGTTTTCTTT. Its protein is CASSGGGGRGNTEVFF. Full variable domain (rest looked up from reference TRBV9 and TRBJ1-1): DSGVTQTPKHLITATGQRVTLRCSPRSGDLSVYWYQQSLDQGLQFLIQYYNGEERAKGNILERFSAQQFPDLHSELNLSSLELGDSALYFCASSGGGGRGNTEVFFGQGTRLTVV.

The gene calls are TRBV20-1 and TRBJ2-3, with D perhaps matching TRBD2 (6 bases). The CDR3 totals 13 residues. The V end was cut by 1 base, the J end by 9 bases, with 14 bases between. Germline V gene lookup returns CDR1 DFQATT and CDR2 SNEGSKA (reference sequence). CDR3: CSARGDPRGTQYF. As DNA, the CDR3 is TGCAGTGCTAGAGGGGACCCTCGGGGGACGCAGTATTTT.

The chain recombines TRBV6-5 with TRBJ2-7; TRBD2 agrees at 14 bases. J lost 4 bases, V lost 4 bases, and 9 bases had no gene match. The germline gives CDR1 MNHEY, CDR2 SVGAGI. This CDR3 region has 17 residues. The CDR3 here is CASSFAGTSGSMYEQYF. CDR3 nucleotides: TGTGCCAGCAGTTTCGCCGGGACTAGCGGGAGTATGTACGAGCAGTACTTC.

This clonotype has a count of ten or more. This chain uses TRBV28 with TRBJ2-7; maybe TRBD2 (5 bases). The CDR3 consists of 12 residues. V was clipped by 6 bases and J by 2 bases, with 8 bases between them. CDR1 is MDHEN and CDR2 is SYDVKM in the germline V gene. This CDR3 is CASSSGTYEQYF. In nucleotides, the CDR3 is TGTGCCAGCAGCTCCGGGACCTACGAGCAGTACTTC.

This clonotype has just a few counts. This chain uses TRBV20-1 with TRBJ2-4; TRBD2 is a possible D gene (6 bases). The better agreement between TRBJ2-7 and the DNA end casts doubt on the J call. The CDR3 spans 12 residues. Germline V lookup: CDR1 DFQATT, CDR2 SNEGSKA (reference sequence). The CDR3 nucleotides read TGCAGTGCTGACTCGGGACTTATCGAGCAGTACTTC. This codes for CSADSGLIEQYF.

This chain joins TRBV25-1 and TRBJ1-2, with D tentatively TRBD1 (5 bases). CDR3 length: 14 residues. Trimming stripped 3 bases from V and 7 bases from J, with 15 bases between. The germline CDR1 and CDR2 sequences are MGHDK and SYGVNS. The chain's CDR3 is CASSDPGGARGYTF. The CDR3 nucleotides are TGTGCCAGCAGTGACCCGGGTGGGGCCCGTGGCTACACCTTC.

The chain combines TRBV11-2 with TRBJ2-1, with 8 positions matching TRBD2. The CDR3 sequence is 15 residues long. Germline CDR1 is SGHAT and CDR2 is FQNNGV. The V segment lost 2 bases and the J segment 2 bases; nucleotides outside the gene matches: 2. The CDR3 loop reads CASSLLLAAYNEQFF. DNA for the CDR3: TGTGCCAGCAGCTTATTACTAGCGGCCTACAATGAGCAGTTCTTC. The complete variable domain, with remaining parts taken from reference TRBV11-2 and TRBJ2-1, reads EAGVAQSPRYKIIEKRQSVAFWCNPISGHATLYWYQQILGQGPKLLIQFQNNGVVDDSQLPKDRFSAERLKGVDSTLKIQPAKLEDSAVYLCASSLLLAAYNEQFFGPGTRLTVL.

The rearrangement joins TRBV6-2 or TRBV6-3 to TRBJ2-7, with D possibly matching TRBD2 (6 bases). CDR3 length: 16 amino acids. CDR1 and CDR2 (germline): MNHEY, SVGEGT. Trimming pared 8 bases from V and 2 bases from J, leaving 22 bases between. This chain's CDR3 is CASRRSRAGTTYEQYF. CDR3 nucleotides: TGTGCCAGCCGCCGGTCGCGTGCGGGGACGACCTACGAGCAGTACTTC.

The sample holds many counts of this clonotype. The chain employs TRBV20-1 and TRBJ2-7, with TRBD1 identical over 9 bases. The CDR3 is made up of 12 amino acids. Germline-derived CDR1 and CDR2 are DFQATT and SNEGSKA (reference sequence). V gave up 5 bases and J gave up 6 bases; unmatched junction bases: 5. The DNA of the CDR3 is TGCAGTGCTGGGACAGGGAAAACCGAGCAGTACTTC. Amino acid sequence: CSAGTGKTEQYF.

The chain carries TRBV27 and TRBJ2-7; 8 nucleotides line up with TRBD1. Trimming at V came to 3 bases and at J to 6 bases, leaving 4 bases not matched to a gene. CDR1 MNHEY and CDR2 SMNVEV come from the germline V gene (reference sequence). This CDR3 has 13 residues. The CDR3 DNA follows: TGTGCCAGCAGTTTCGGACAGGGCCGCGAGCAGTACTTC. Its translation: CASSFGQGREQYF.

The rearrangement links TRBV2 to TRBJ2-4; no definite D call. The assigned J gene may be wrong: the sequence end matches TRBJ2-5 better. The CDR3 covers 16 residues. Germline lookup yields CDR1 SNHLY and CDR2 FYNNEI. This CDR3 reads CASSEWDMAGKETQYF. CDR3 in DNA: TGTGCCAGCAGTGAATGGGATATGGCTGGGAAAGAGACCCAGTACTTC.

V gene TRBV7-3 combines with J gene TRBJ1-5; D unresolved. The CDR3 contains 18 residues. Germline CDR1 is SGHTA and CDR2 is FQGTGA. Trimming removed 5 bases at V and 0 bases at J, with 20 bases between. CDR3 bases: TGTGCCAGCAGCACGCGAGAGTTTTGGGAGTATAGCAATCAGCCCCAGCATTTT. As protein: CASSTREFWEYSNQPQHF.

This chain links TRBV29-1 with TRBJ2-5; TRBD2 matches at 10 bases. Germline loops: CDR1 SQVTM, CDR2 ANQGSEA. The V gene end was trimmed by 7 bases and the J gene end by 0 bases; junction bases not matched to a gene: 11. This CDR3 contains 16 residues. CDR3 amino acids: CSGGVAGGVYQETQYF. The CDR3 nucleotides read TGCAGCGGGGGGGTAGCGGGAGGAGTGTACCAAGAGACCCAGTACTTC. Filled out from reference TRBV29-1 and TRBJ2-5, the complete variable domain reads SAVISQKPSRDICQRGTSLTIQCQVDSQVTMMFWYRQQPGQSLTLIATANQGSEATYESGFVIDKFPISRPNLTFSTLTVSNMSPEDSSIYLCSGGVAGGVYQETQYFGPGTRLLVL.

The V call is TRBV11-2, the J call TRBJ2-4; TRBD2 is a possible D gene (6 bases). The J call may be mistaken, given a closer DNA end match to TRBJ2-5. The CDR3 runs to 16 residues. CDR1 and CDR2 (germline): SGHAT, FQNNGV. CDR3 sequence: CASSLGVSGSGETQYF. The CDR3 DNA reads TGTGCCAGCAGCTTAGGGGTTAGCGGATCCGGGGAGACCCAGTACTTC.

This chain connects TRBV5-6 to TRBJ2-7; 7 positions match TRBD2. Losses at the gene ends were 6 bases for V and 7 bases for J; bases not matched to a gene: 13. The CDR3 sequence is 14 residues long. Germline V gives CDR1 SGHDT, CDR2 YYEEEE. The CDR3 DNA reads TGTGCCAGCACCCTTAGCGGGTCGTCCAATGAGCAGTACTTC. It codes for CASTLSGSSNEQYF.

This clonotype appeared a few times. The chain employs TRBV10-1 and TRBJ2-7, with D uncertain. The CDR3 runs to 13 residues. The V and J ends lost 2 bases and 3 bases respectively, with 8 bases between them. The germline V gene has CDR1 WNHNN and CDR2 SYGVQD (reference sequence). The CDR3 is CASSEGFLYEQYF. The CDR3 bases are TGCGCCAGCAGTGAGGGATTTCTCTACGAGCAGTACTTC.

To note about this clonotype: Sequence at one end of the junction differs from germline and may be a read error. The J gene is TRBJ2-3, the V gene TRBV20-1; tentatively, D is TRBD2 (6 bases). Germline lookup yields CDR1 DFQATT and CDR2 SNEGSKA (reference sequence). This CDR3 has 14 residues. The CDR3 region is CSAIPGTQGDRQYF. The CDR3 coding sequence is TGCAGTGCTATCCCCGGGACTCAGGGAGATAGGCAGTATTTT.

The CDR3 DNA is TGCGCCAGCAGCTTGAACAGCGTTAGTACAGGAAGGCACAGATACGCGTATTTT. It yields the protein CASSLNSVSTGRHRYAYF. This sequence joins TRBV5-1 and TRBJ2-3, with D perhaps matching TRBD1 (5 bases). This CDR3 is 18 amino acids long. The V and J ends lost 1 base and 14 bases respectively, with 32 bases between them. Germline lookup yields CDR1 SGHRS and CDR2 YFSETQ.

This clonotype has just a few counts. The J gene is TRBJ2-1, the V gene TRBV5-1; TRBD2 aligns across 9 bases. The CDR3 length is 16 residues. J was trimmed by 8 bases and V by 3 bases; bases with no gene match: 12. Germline assignment: CDR1 SGHRS and CDR2 YFSETQ. CDR3: CASSSGSSGAGDEQFF. The CDR3 coding sequence is TGCGCCAGCAGCTCAGGTTCTAGCGGGGCCGGAGATGAGCAGTTCTTC. The whole variable domain, remainder taken from reference TRBV5-1 and TRBJ2-1, is KAGVTQTPRYLIKTRGQQVTLSCSPISGHRSVSWYQQTPGQGLQFLFEYFSETQRNKGNFPGRFSGRQFSNSRSEMNVSTLELGDSALYLCASSSGSSGAGDEQFFGPGTRLTVL.

This clonotype was found a few times. CDR3: CASSPRERAYNEQFF. In nucleotides, the CDR3 is TGTGCCAGCAGCCCGCGGGAAAGGGCCTACAATGAGCAGTTCTTC. The V gene is TRBV5-6, the J gene TRBJ2-1; D might be TRBD2 (6 bases). V lost 4 bases and J lost 2, with 13 bases in between. Germline loops: CDR1 SGHDT, CDR2 YYEEEE. The CDR3 length is 15 residues. Full variable domain (rest looked up from reference TRBV5-6 and TRBJ2-1): DAGVTQSPTHLIKTRGQQVTLRCSPKSGHDTVSWYQQALGQGPQFIFQYYEEEERQRGNFPDRFSGHQFPNYSSELNVNALLLGDSALYLCASSPRERAYNEQFFGPGTRLTVL.

This clonotype was seen once. V and J are TRBV5-1 and TRBJ2-1, with 13 bases that match TRBD2. The CDR3 extends over 17 amino acids. The germline V gene encodes CDR1 SGHRS and CDR2 YFSETQ. V was clipped by 8 bases and J by 6 bases; unmatched bases: 14. In nucleotides, the CDR3 is TGCGCCAGTATCCGGGACGGTGGGACTAGCGGGGTCAATGAGCAGTTCTTC. Amino acids: CASIRDGGTSGVNEQFF.

The chain links TRBV10-2 to TRBJ1-1, with D unclear. From germline, CDR1 is WSHSY and CDR2 SAAADI. With 5 bases removed from V and 1 base from J, the gap between germline ends came to 11 bases. The CDR3 has 14 amino acids. The CDR3: CASSSIQANTEAFF. In DNA form, the CDR3 reads TGCGCCAGCAGTTCCATTCAGGCGAACACTGAAGCTTTCTTT.

This clonotype turned up a few times. V usage is TRBV4-1 and J usage is TRBJ2-7, with 10 positions matching TRBD2. V trimming: 2 bases; J trimming: 0 bases; junction bases outside the gene matches: 4. CDR1 and CDR2 from the germline V gene are MGHRA and YSYEKL. The length of the CDR3 is 16 residues. CDR3: CASSQPGLASSYEQYF. Written as DNA, the CDR3 is TGCGCCAGCAGCCAACCGGGACTAGCGAGCTCCTACGAGCAGTACTTC.

The chain links TRBV24-1 to TRBJ2-3; 7 positions match TRBD1. The CDR3 is made up of 17 amino acids. Germline V gene data show CDR1 as KGHDR and CDR2 as SFDVKD. V lost 1 base to trimming and J lost 1 base; unmatched junction nucleotides: 7. CDR3: CATSDFGQAWGTDTQYF. The CDR3 nucleotides read TGTGCCACCAGTGATTTCGGACAGGCTTGGGGCACAGATACGCAGTATTTT.

V gene TRBV20-1 combines with J gene TRBJ2-5, with 9 positions matching TRBD1. The DNA end favors TRBJ2-7, so the J call may be wrong. Germline assignment: CDR1 DFQATT and CDR2 SNEGSKA (reference sequence). This CDR3 spans 14 amino acids. CDR3 loop: CSANHGTGRTEQYF. The DNA of the CDR3 is TGCAGTGCTAACCACGGGACAGGGCGGACCGAGCAGTACTTC.

The chain has TRBV12-3 or TRBV12-4 and TRBJ2-1, with 8 bases lining up with TRBD1. The CDR3 sequence is 16 residues long. The V gene end was trimmed by 7 bases and the J gene end by 2 bases; junction bases not matched to a gene: 10. The CDR3 DNA sequence: TGTGCCAGCACTCCAACAGGGGGGCCCGCCTACAATGAGCAGTTCTTC. It yields the protein CASTPTGGPAYNEQFF.